This T cell receptor beta chain stems from a study of blood T cell repertoires in COVID-19. On the study more broadly: Sites in the United States, Italy and Spain provided acute and convalescent COVID-19 samples. The cDNA or gDNA used as material had been derived from T cells, B-cell-depleted T cells, or PBMCs.

In the original workflow: Estimates of nucleated cell counts were drawn from the amplification of reference gene primers. Data came from immunoSEQ multiplex PCR; TCRdb stores just in-frame clones and leaves some out. The V and J calls and the clone size are those of that table, but D and trimming were determined from the DNA. The repertoire has 200,000 to 250,000 clones, around 90% of them found once; the top ten carry approximately 1.4%. The CDR3 sequence is 13 residues long. With 4 bases removed from V and 5 bases from J, the gap between germline ends came to 11 bases. CDR1 LGHDT and CDR2 YNNKEL come from the germline V gene (reference sequence).

The chain employs TRBV3-1 (or the pseudogene TRBV3-2) and TRBJ1-2; maybe TRBD1 (5 bases). This TCR derives from a man older than 75 with acute or convalescent COVID-19. Sequenced input: peripheral blood. The CDR3 sequence is CASSPFPGYGYTF. Written as DNA, the CDR3 is TGTGCCAGCAGCCCCTTTCCAGGGTATGGCTACACCTTC.